The T cell receptor (beta chain) described here comes from a study of identical twins. Broader study findings: Weaker excess twin sharing was seen among beta out-of-frame sequences. Rather than following the same donors, the conclusions depended on cross-sectional statistical analysis.

Germline-derived CDR1 and CDR2 are SNHLY and FYNNEI. V lost 4 bases and J 8 bases, leaving 14 bases between the germline ends. This CDR3 spans 14 amino acids. Many counts were recorded for this clonotype. Its antigen is unidentified. MiXCR, run by TCRdb on the 5' RACE reads, gives a single entry per CDR3 protein. The data contain about 340,000 distinct CDR3 sequences, roughly 9% of them singletons. This chain links TRBV2 with TRBJ1-4; D may be TRBD1 (6 bases). The clonotype was recovered from a woman in her forties or fifties in good health. Sequencing used naive T cells sorted from blood. Here the CDR3 reads CASSGDGQKEKLFF. CDR3 coding DNA: TGTGCCAGCAGTGGTGATGGACAGAAAGAAAAACTGTTTTTT.